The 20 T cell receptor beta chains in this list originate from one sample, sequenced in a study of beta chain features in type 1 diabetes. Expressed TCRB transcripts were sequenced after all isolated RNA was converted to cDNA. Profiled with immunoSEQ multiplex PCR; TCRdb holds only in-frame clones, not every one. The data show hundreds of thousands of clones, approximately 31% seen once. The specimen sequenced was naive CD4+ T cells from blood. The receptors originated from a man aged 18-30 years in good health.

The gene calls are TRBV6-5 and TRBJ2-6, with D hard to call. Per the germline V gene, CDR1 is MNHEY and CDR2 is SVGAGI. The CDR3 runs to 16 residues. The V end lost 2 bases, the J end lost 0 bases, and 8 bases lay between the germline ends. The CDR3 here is CASSYNSLSGANVLTF. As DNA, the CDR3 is TGTGCCAGCAGTTACAACAGCCTCTCTGGGGCCAACGTCCTGACTTTC.

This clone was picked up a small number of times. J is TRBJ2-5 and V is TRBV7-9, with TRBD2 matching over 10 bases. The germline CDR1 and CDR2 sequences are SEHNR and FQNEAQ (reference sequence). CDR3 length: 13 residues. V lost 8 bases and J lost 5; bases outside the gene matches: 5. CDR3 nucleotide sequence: TGTGCCAGCGGACTAGCGGAGGGGGAGACCCAGTACTTC. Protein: CASGLAEGETQYF.

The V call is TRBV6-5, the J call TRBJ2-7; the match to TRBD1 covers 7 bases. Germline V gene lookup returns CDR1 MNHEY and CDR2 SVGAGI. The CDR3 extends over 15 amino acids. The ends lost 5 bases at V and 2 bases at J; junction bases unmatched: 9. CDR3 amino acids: CASSPAIGTAYEQYF. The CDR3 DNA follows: TGTGCCAGCAGTCCCGCGATCGGGACAGCCTACGAGCAGTACTTC.

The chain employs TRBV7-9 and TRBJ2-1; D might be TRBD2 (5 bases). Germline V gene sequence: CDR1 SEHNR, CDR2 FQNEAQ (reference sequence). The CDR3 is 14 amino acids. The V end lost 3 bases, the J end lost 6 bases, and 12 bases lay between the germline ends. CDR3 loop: CASSLEVSANEQFF. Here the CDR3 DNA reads TGTGCCAGCAGCTTGGAGGTTAGCGCCAATGAGCAGTTCTTC.

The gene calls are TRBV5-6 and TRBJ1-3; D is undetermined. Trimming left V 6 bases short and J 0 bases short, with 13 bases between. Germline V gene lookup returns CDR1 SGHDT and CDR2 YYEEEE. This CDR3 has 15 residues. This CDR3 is CASNFRTLSGNTIYF. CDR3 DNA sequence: TGTGCCAGCAACTTTAGAACGCTCTCTGGAAACACCATATATTTT.

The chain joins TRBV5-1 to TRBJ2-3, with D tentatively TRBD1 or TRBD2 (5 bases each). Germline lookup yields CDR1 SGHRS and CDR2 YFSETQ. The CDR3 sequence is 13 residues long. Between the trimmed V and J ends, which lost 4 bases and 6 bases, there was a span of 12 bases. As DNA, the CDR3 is TGCGCCAGCAGCGGACACGGCGGGGATACGCAGTATTTT. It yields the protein CASSGHGGDTQYF.

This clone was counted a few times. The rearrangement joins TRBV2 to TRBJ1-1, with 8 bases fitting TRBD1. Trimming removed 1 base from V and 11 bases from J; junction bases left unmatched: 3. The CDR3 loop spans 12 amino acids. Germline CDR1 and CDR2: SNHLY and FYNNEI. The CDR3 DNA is TGTGCCAGCAGTGAAGGACAGGGGATGGCTTTCTTT. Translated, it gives CASSEGQGMAFF.

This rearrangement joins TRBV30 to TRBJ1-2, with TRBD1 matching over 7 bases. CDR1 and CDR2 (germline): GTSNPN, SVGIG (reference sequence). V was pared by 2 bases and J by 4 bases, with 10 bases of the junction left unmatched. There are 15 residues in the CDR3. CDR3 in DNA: TGTGCCTGGAGTCCTGAAAACAGGGGATTCTATGGCTACACCTTC. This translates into CAWSPENRGFYGYTF. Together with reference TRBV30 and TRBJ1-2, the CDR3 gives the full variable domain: SQTIHQWPATLVQPVGSPLSLECTVEGTSNPNLYWYRQAAGRGLQLLFYSVGIGQISSEVPQNLSASRPQDRQFILSSKKLLLSDSGFYLCAWSPENRGFYGYTFGSGTRLTVV.

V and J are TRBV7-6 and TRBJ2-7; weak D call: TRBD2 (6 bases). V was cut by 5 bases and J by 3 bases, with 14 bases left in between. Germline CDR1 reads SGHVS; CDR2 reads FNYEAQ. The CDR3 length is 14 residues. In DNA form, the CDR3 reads TGTGCCAGCAGCCCCGCCCGCGGGGTCTACGAGCAGTACTTC. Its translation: CASSPARGVYEQYF.

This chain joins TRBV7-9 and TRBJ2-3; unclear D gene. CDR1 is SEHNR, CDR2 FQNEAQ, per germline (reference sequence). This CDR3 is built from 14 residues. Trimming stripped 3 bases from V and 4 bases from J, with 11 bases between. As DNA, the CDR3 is TGTGCCAGCAGCTTTGTACTTGGAGCAGATACGCAGTATTTT. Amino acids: CASSFVLGADTQYF.

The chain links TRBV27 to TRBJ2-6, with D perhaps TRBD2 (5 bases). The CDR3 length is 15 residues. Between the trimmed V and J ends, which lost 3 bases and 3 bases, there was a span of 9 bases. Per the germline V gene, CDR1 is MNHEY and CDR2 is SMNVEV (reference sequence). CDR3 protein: CASSLGVDGANVLTF. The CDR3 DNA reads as TGTGCCAGCAGTTTGGGAGTGGATGGGGCCAACGTCCTGACTTTC.

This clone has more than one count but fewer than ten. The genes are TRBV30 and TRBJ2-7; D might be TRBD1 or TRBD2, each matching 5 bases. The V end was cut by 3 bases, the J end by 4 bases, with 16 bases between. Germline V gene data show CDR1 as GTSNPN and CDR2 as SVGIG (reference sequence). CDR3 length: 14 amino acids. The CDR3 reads CAWSPDRGPYEQYF. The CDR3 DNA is TGTGCCTGGAGCCCTGATCGGGGACCGTACGAGCAGTACTTC.

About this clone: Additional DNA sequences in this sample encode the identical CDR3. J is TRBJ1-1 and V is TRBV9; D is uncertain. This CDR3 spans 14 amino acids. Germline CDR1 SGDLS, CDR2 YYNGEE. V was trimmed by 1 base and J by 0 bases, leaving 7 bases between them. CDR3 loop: CASSVSPMNTEAFF. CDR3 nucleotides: TGTGCCAGCAGCGTATCTCCTATGAACACTGAAGCTTTCTTT. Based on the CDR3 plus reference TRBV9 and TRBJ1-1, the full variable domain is DSGVTQTPKHLITATGQRVTLRCSPRSGDLSVYWYQQSLDQGLQFLIQYYNGEERAKGNILERFSAQQFPDLHSELNLSSLELGDSALYFCASSVSPMNTEAFFGQGTRLTVV.

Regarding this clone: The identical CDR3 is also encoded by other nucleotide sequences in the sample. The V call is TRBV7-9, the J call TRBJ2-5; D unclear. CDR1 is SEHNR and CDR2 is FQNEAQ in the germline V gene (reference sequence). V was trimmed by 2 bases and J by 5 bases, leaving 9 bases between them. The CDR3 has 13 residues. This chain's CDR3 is CASSLLAGETQYF. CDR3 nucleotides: TGTGCCAGCAGCTTACTTGCCGGTGAGACCCAGTACTTC.

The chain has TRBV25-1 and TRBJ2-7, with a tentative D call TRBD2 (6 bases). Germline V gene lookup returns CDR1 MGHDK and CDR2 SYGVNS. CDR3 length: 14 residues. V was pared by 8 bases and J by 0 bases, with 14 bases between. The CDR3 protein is CASGRLGSSYEQYF. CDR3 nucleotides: TGTGCCAGCGGCCGACTAGGTTCCTCCTACGAGCAGTACTTC.

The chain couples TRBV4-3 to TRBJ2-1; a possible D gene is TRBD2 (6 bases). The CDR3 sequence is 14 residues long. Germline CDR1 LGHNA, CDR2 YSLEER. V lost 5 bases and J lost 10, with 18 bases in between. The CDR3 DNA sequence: TGCGCCAGCAGCTATCTAGCGCGGACGCAAGAGCAGTTCTTC. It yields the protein CASSYLARTQEQFF.

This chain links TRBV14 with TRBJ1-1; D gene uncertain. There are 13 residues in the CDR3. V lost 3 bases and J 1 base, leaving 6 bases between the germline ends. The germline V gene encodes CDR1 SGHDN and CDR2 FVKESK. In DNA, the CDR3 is TGTGCCAGCAGCCATTCGCAGAACACTGAAGCTTTCTTT. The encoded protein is CASSHSQNTEAFF.

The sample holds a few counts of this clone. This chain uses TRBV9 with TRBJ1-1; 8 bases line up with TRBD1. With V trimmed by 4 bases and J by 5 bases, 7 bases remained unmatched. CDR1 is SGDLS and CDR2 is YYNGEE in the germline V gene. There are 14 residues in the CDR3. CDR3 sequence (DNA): TGTGCCAGCAGCCCTGCAGACAGGGGAACTGAAGCTTTCTTT. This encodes CASSPADRGTEAFF.

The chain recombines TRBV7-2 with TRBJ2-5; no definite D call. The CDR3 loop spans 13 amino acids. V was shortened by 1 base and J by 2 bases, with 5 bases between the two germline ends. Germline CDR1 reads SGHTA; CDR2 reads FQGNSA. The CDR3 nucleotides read TGTGCCAGCAGCTTAGTAGCACAAGAGACCCAGTACTTC. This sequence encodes CASSLVAQETQYF.

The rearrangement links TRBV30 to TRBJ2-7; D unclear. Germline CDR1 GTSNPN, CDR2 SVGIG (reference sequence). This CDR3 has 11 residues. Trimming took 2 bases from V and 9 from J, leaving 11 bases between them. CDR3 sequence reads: CAWSITERQYF. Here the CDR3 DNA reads TGTGCCTGGAGTATCACAGAGAGGCAGTACTTC.